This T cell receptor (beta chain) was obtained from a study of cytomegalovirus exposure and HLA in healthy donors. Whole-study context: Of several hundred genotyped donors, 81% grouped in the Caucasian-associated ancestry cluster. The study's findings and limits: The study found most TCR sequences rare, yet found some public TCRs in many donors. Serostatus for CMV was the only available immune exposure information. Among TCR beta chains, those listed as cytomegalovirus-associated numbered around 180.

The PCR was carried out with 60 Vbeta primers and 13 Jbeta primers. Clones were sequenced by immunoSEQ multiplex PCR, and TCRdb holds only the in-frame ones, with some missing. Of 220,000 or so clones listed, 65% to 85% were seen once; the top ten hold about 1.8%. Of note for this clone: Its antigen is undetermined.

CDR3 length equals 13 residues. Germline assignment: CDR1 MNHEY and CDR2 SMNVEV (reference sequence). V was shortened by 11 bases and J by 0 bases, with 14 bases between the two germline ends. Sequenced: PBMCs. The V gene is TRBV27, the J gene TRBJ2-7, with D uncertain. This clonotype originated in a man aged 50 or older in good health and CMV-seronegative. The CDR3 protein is CAPRATRSYEQYF. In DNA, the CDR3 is TGTGCCCCTAGAGCCACCCGCTCCTACGAGCAGTACTTC.